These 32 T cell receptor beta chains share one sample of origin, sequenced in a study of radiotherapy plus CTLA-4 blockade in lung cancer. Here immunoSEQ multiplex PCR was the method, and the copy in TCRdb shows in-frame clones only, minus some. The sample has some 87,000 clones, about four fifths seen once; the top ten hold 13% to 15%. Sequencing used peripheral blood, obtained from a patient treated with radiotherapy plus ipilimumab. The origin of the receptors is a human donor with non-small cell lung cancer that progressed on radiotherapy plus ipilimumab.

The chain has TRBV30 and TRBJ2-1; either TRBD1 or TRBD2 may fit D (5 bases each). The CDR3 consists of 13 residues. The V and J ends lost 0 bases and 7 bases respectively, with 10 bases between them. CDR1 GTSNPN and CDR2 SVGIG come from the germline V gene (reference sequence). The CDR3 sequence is CAWSVAWGNEQFF. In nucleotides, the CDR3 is TGTGCCTGGAGTGTAGCGTGGGGGAATGAGCAGTTCTTC.

The CDR3 spells CAWTFWGEQFF. The CDR3 DNA reads TGTGCCTGGACATTCTGGGGTGAGCAGTTCTTC. The J gene is TRBJ2-1, the V gene TRBV30; no definite D call. Germline lookup yields CDR1 GTSNPN and CDR2 SVGIG (reference sequence). Trimming took 4 bases from V and 9 from J, leaving 10 bases between them. The CDR3 totals 11 residues.

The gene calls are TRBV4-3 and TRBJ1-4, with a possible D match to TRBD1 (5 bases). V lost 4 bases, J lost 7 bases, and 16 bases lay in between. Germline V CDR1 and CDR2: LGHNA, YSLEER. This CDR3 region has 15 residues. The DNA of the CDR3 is TGCGCCAGCAGCCCCGACAGCACTCTAATTGAAAAACTGTTTTTT. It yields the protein CASSPDSTLIEKLFF.

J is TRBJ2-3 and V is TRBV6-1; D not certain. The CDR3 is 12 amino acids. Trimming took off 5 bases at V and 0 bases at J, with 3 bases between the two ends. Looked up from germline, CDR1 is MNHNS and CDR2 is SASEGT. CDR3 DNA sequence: TGTGCCAGCAGTCAAAGCACAGATACGCAGTATTTT. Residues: CASSQSTDTQYF.

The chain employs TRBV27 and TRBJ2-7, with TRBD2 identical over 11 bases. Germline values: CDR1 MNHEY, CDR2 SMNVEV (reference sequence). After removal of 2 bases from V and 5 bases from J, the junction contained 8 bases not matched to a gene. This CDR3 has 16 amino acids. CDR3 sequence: CASSLGKLAGVDEQYF. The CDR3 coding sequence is TGTGCCAGCAGTTTAGGCAAACTAGCGGGAGTTGACGAGCAGTACTTC.

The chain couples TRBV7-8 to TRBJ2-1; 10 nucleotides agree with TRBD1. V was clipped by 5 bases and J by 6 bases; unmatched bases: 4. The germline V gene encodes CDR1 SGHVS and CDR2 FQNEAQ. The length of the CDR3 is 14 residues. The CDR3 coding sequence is TGTGCCAGCAGCCCGTGGACAGGGGGCAATGAGCAGTTCTTC. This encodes CASSPWTGGNEQFF.

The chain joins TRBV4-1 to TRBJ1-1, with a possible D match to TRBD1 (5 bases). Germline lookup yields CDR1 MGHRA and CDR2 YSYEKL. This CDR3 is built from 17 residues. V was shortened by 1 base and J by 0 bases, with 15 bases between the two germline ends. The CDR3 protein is CASSQAAGLYMNTEAFF. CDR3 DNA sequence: TGCGCCAGCAGCCAAGCGGCAGGGCTGTACATGAACACTGAAGCTTTCTTT.

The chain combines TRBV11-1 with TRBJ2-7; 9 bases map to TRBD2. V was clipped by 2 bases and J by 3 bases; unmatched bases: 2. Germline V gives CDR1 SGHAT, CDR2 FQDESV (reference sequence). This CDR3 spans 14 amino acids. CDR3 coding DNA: TGTGCCAGCAGCTTAAGCGGGGGGCTCTACGAGCAGTACTTC. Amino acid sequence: CASSLSGGLYEQYF.

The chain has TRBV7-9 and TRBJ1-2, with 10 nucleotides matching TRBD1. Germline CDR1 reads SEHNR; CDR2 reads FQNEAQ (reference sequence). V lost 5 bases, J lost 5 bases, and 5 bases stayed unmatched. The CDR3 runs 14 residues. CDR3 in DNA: TGTGCCAGCAGCCTGGGACAGGGGACATATGGCTACACCTTC. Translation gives CASSLGQGTYGYTF.

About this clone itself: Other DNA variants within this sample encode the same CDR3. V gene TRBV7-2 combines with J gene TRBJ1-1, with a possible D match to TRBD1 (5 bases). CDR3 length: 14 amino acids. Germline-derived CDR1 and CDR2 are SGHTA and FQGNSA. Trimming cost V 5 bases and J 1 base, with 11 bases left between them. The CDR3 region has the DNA TGTGCCAGCAGCCTTTTGGGGGGGAACACTGAAGCTTTCTTT. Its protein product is CASSLLGGNTEAFF.

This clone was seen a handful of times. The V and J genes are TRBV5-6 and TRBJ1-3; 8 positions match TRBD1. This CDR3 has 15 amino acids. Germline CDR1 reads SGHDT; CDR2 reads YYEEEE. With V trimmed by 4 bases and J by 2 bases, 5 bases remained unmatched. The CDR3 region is CASSATTGAGNTIYF. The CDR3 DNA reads TGTGCCAGCAGCGCGACGACAGGGGCTGGAAACACCATATATTTT.

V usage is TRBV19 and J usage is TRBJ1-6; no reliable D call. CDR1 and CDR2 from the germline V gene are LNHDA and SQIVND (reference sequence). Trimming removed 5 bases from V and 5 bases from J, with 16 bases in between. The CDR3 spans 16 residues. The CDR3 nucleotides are TGTGCCAGTAGTCAAAATAACCAGCCGAATAATTCACCCCTCCACTTT. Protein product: CASSQNNQPNNSPLHF.

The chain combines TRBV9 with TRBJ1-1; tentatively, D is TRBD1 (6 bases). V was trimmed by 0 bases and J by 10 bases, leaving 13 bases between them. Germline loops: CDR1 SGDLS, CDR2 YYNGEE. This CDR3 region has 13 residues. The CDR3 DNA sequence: TGTGCCAGCAGCGTAGGGATAACAGGGTTAGCTTTCTTT. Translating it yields CASSVGITGLAFF.

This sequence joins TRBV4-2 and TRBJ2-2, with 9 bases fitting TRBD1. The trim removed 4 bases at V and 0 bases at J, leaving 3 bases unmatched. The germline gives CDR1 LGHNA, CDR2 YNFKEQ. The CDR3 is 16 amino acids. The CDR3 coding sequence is TGTGCCAGCAGCCTTGGACAGGGGTCGAACACCGGGGAGCTGTTTTTT. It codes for CASSLGQGSNTGELFF.

The CDR3 loop is CASSNQPGQGNSPLHF. Written as DNA, the CDR3 is TGTGCCAGTAGTAACCAACCGGGACAGGGCAATTCACCCCTCCACTTT. V is TRBV19 and J is TRBJ1-6; 9 bases align to TRBD1. This CDR3 region has 16 residues. With V trimmed by 4 bases and J by 7 bases, 8 bases remained unmatched. From germline, CDR1 is LNHDA and CDR2 SQIVND (reference sequence).

CDR3 sequence reads: CATSLPTGAYEQYF. The CDR3 DNA follows: TGTGCCACCTCGTTACCGACAGGAGCCTACGAGCAGTACTTC. The chain links TRBV6-1 to TRBJ2-7; tentatively, D is TRBD1 (6 bases). From germline, CDR1 is MNHNS and CDR2 SASEGT. V was clipped by 10 bases and J by 2 bases, with 18 bases between them. This CDR3 spans 14 amino acids.

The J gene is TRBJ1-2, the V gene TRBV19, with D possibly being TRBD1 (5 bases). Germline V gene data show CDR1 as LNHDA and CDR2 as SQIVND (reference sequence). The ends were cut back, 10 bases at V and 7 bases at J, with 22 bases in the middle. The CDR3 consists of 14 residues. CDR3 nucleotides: TGTGCCACTCGTAAAGGACATGAGAGGGGTGGCTACACCTTC. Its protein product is CATRKGHERGGYTF.

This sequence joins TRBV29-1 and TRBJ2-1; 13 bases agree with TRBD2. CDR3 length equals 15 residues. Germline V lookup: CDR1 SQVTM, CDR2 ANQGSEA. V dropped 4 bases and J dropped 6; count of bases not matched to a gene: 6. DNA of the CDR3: TGCAGCGTTGGCCTAACTAGCGGGAGGGCCAATGAGCAGTTCTTC. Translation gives CSVGLTSGRANEQFF.

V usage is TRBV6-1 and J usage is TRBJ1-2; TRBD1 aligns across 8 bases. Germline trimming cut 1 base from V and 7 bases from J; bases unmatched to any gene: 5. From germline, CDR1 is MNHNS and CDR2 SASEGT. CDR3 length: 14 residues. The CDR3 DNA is TGTGCCAGCAGTGAAGAGAGGGACAGGAGTGGCTACACCTTC. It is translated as CASSEERDRSGYTF.

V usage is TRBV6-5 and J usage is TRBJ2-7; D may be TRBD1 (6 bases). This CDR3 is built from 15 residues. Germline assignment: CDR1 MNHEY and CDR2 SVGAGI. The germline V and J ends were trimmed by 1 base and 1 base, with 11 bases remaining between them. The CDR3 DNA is TGTGCCAGCAGTTACTATGACAGGTTTTCCTACGAGCAGTACTTC. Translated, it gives CASSYYDRFSYEQYF.

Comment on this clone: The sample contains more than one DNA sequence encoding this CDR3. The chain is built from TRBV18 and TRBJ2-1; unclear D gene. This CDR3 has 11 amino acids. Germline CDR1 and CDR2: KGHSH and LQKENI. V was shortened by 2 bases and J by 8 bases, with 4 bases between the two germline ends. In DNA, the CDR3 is TGTGCCAGCTCACCAAGGGATGAGCAGTTCTTC. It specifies CASSPRDEQFF.

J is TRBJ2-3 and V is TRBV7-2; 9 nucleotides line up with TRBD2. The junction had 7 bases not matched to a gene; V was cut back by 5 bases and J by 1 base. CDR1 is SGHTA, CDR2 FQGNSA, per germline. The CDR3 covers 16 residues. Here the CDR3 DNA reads TGTGCCAGCAGCCCACGCGCGGGGGGGCGCACAGATACGCAGTATTTT. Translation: CASSPRAGGRTDTQYF.

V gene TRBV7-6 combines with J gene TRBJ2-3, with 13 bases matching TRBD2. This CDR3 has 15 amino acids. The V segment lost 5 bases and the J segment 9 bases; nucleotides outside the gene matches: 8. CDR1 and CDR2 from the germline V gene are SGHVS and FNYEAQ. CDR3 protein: CASSSRLAGGETQYF. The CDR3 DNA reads TGTGCCAGCAGCAGTCGACTAGCGGGGGGTGAGACGCAGTATTTT. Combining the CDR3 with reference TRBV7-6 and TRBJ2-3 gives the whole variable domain GAGVSQSPRYKVTKRGQDVALRCDPISGHVSLYWYRQALGQGPEFLTYFNYEAQQDKSGLPNDRFSAERPEGSISTLTIQRTEQRDSAMYRCASSSRLAGGETQYFGPGTRLTVL.

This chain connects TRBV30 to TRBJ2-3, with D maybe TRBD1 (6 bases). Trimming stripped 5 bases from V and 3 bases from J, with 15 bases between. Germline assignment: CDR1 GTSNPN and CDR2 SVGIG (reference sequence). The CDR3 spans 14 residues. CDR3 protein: CAWGFGGQTDTQYF. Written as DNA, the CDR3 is TGTGCCTGGGGGTTTGGGGGACAAACAGATACGCAGTATTTT.

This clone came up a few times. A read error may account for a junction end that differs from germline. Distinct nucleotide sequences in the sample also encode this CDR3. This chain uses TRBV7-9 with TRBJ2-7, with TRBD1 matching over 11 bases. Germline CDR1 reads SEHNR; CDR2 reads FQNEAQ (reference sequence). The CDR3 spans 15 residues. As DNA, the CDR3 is TGCGCCAGCAGCTTCGGACAGGGGGCATCCTACGAGCAGTACTTC. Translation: CASSFGQGASYEQYF. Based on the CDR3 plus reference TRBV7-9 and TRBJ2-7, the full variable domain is DTGVSQNPRHKITKRGQNVTFRCDPISEHNRLYWYRQTLGQGPEFLTYFQNEAQLEKSRLLSDRFSAERPKGSFSTLEIQRTEQGDSAMYLCASSFGQGASYEQYFGPGTRLTVT.

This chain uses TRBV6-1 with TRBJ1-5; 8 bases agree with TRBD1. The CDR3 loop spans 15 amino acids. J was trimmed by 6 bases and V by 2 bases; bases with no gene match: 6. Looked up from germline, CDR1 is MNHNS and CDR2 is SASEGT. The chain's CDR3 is CASSEMAGGIQPQHF. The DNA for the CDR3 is TGTGCCAGCAGTGAAATGGCAGGGGGCATTCAGCCCCAGCATTTT.

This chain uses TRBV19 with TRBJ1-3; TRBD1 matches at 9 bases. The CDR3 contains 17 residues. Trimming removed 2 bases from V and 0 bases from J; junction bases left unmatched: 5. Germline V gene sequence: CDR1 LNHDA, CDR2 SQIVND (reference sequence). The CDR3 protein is CASSISQGATSGNTIYF. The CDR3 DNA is TGTGCCAGTAGTATATCACAGGGGGCTACCTCTGGAAACACCATATATTTT.

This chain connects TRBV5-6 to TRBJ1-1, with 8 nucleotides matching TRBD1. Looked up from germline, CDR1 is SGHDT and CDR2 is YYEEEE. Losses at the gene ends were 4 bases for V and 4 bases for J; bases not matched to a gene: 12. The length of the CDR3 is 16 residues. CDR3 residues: CASSQITTGAITEAFF. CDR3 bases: TGTGCCAGCAGCCAAATTACGACAGGGGCGATCACTGAAGCTTTCTTT.

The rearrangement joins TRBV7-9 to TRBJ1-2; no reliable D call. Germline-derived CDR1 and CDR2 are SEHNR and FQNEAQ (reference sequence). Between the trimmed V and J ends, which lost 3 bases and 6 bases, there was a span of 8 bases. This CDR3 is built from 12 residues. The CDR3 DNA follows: TGTGCCAGCAGCTTTGACACCAATGGCTACACCTTC. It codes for CASSFDTNGYTF. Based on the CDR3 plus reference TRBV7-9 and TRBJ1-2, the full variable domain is DTGVSQNPRHKITKRGQNVTFRCDPISEHNRLYWYRQTLGQGPEFLTYFQNEAQLEKSRLLSDRFSAERPKGSFSTLEIQRTEQGDSAMYLCASSFDTNGYTFGSGTRLTVV.

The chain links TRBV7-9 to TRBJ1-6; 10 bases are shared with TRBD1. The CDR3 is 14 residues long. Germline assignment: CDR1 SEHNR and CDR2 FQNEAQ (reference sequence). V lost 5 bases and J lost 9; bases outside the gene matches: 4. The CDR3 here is CASSVGQGPSPLHF. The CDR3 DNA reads TGTGCCAGCAGCGTGGGACAGGGGCCTTCACCCCTCCACTTT.

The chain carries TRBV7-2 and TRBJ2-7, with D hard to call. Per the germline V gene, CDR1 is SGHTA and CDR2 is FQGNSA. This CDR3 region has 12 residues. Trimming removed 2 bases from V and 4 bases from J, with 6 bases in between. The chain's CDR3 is CASSLTQYEQYF. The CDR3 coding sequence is TGTGCCAGCAGCTTAACACAGTACGAGCAGTACTTC.

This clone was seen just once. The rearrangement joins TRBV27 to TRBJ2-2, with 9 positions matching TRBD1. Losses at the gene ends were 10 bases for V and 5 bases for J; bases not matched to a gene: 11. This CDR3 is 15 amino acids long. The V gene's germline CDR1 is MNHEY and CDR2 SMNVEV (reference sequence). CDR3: CATTSTGGNTGELFF. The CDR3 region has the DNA TGTGCCACCACCTCGACAGGGGGGAATACCGGGGAGCTGTTTTTT.